One and the same sample provided the 15 T cell receptor beta chains below, sequenced in a study of blood T cell repertoires in COVID-19. Clones were sequenced by immunoSEQ multiplex PCR, and TCRdb holds only the in-frame ones, with some missing. The table lists 48,000 or so clones, around 85% of them singletons, with 5.5% to 7% in the top ten. Sequencing used peripheral blood. All receptors come from a woman aged 60-70 years with acute or convalescent COVID-19.

V gene TRBV19 combines with J gene TRBJ2-5; perhaps TRBD2 as D (6 bases). CDR1 and CDR2 (germline): LNHDA, SQIVND (reference sequence). CDR3 length: 15 amino acids. Trimming pared 8 bases from V and 1 base from J, leaving 17 bases between. The CDR3 spells CASASRAGPQETQYF. In DNA, the CDR3 is TGTGCCAGTGCAAGTCGAGCGGGCCCCCAAGAGACCCAGTACTTC.

The rearrangement joins TRBV7-9 to TRBJ1-4; possible D gene TRBD1, 6 bases. The length of the CDR3 is 17 residues. Germline values: CDR1 SEHNR, CDR2 FQNEAQ (reference sequence). V gave up 4 bases and J gave up 0 bases, with 15 bases separating them. CDR3 amino acids: CASSSGAGWTTNEKLFF. CDR3 bases: TGTGCCAGCAGCTCAGGGGCAGGGTGGACAACTAATGAAAAACTGTTTTTT. Combining the CDR3 with reference TRBV7-9 and TRBJ1-4 gives the whole variable domain DTGVSQNPRHKITKRGQNVTFRCDPISEHNRLYWYRQTLGQGPEFLTYFQNEAQLEKSRLLSDRFSAERPKGSFSTLEIQRTEQGDSAMYLCASSSGAGWTTNEKLFFGSGTQLSVL.

The V gene is TRBV3-1 (or the pseudogene TRBV3-2), the J gene TRBJ2-3; D unclear. CDR3 length: 17 amino acids. V lost 2 bases and J lost 14, with 29 bases in between. Looked up from germline, CDR1 is LGHDT and CDR2 is YNNKEL (reference sequence). The chain's CDR3 is CASSQSRSLLPSHYTYF. In DNA form, the CDR3 reads TGTGCCAGCAGCCAATCCCGGTCCCTTCTGCCTTCCCACTATACGTATTTT.

The gene calls are TRBV9 and TRBJ2-7, with D perhaps TRBD2 (5 bases). This CDR3 region has 13 residues. Germline V gives CDR1 SGDLS, CDR2 YYNGEE. The V gene lost 1 base and the J gene lost 5 bases, with 10 bases spanning the gap. CDR3 DNA sequence: TGTGCCAGCAGCGTACGTGCTAGCCACGAGCAGTACTTC. Translated, it gives CASSVRASHEQYF.

This clone was seen only once. The V and J genes are TRBV19 and TRBJ1-2; TRBD1 agrees at 7 bases. Trimming cost V 5 bases and J 4 bases; bases outside gene matches: 10. The CDR3 runs to 15 residues. Germline V gene data show CDR1 as LNHDA and CDR2 as SQIVND (reference sequence). In nucleotides, the CDR3 is TGTGCCAGTAGTGGGGACAGCCCCGTAGTCTATGGCTACACCTTC. Its translation: CASSGDSPVVYGYTF.

The chain joins TRBV30 to TRBJ2-5; D possibly corresponds to TRBD2 (6 bases). V gave up 2 bases and J gave up 2 bases, with 9 bases separating them. Per the germline V gene, CDR1 is GTSNPN and CDR2 is SVGIG (reference sequence). CDR3 length: 13 amino acids. CDR3 DNA sequence: TGTGCCTGGAGTCGGGAGCTACAAGAGACCCAGTACTTC. The encoded protein is CAWSRELQETQYF.

V is TRBV19 and J is TRBJ2-7, with 10 bases fitting TRBD1. The CDR3 totals 17 residues. Germline trimming cut 5 bases from V and 4 bases from J; bases unmatched to any gene: 14. Germline lookup yields CDR1 LNHDA and CDR2 SQIVND (reference sequence). The CDR3 DNA reads as TGTGCCAGTAGTTCCTCCCCCACGGGACAGGGGAAGTACGAGCAGTACTTC. This gives the protein CASSSSPTGQGKYEQYF. The full variable domain, with the rest looked up from reference TRBV19 and TRBJ2-7, is DGGITQSPKYLFRKEGQNVTLSCEQNLNHDAMYWYRQDPGQGLRLIYYSQIVNDFQKGDIAEGYSVSREKKESFPLTVTSAQKNPTAFYLCASSSSPTGQGKYEQYFGPGTRLTVT.

The genes are TRBV7-9 and TRBJ1-3; the D is unclear. Per germline, CDR1 SEHNR and CDR2 FQNEAQ (reference sequence). V shed 0 bases and J shed 0 bases, with 12 bases lying between them. The CDR3 loop spans 17 amino acids. The CDR3 region is CASSLAGNRHSGNTIYF. CDR3 DNA: TGTGCCAGCAGCTTAGCCGGGAACCGCCACTCTGGAAACACCATATATTTT.

The J gene is TRBJ1-1, the V gene TRBV5-1, with TRBD1 matching 9 bases. V lost 4 bases, J lost 0 bases, and 1 base stayed unmatched. In germline, CDR1 is SGHRS, CDR2 YFSETQ. The CDR3 runs 14 residues. CDR3 region: CASSGTGMNTEAFF. The CDR3 nucleotides read TGCGCCAGCAGCGGGACAGGGATGAACACTGAAGCTTTCTTT.

The rearrangement links TRBV7-8 to TRBJ2-2, with a possible D match to TRBD2 (6 bases). CDR1 is SGHVS and CDR2 is FQNEAQ in the germline V gene. Trimming left V 5 bases short and J 1 base short, with 14 bases between. The CDR3 is 16 amino acids. CDR3 nucleotides: TGTGCCAGCAGCGCACGCCCAGCGGGGAACACCGGGGAGCTGTTTTTT. It yields the protein CASSARPAGNTGELFF.

The chain couples TRBV7-6 to TRBJ2-1, with no clear D. The CDR3 has 13 amino acids. Germline lookup yields CDR1 SGHVS and CDR2 FNYEAQ. Trimming took off 1 base at V and 8 bases at J, with 9 bases between the two ends. The CDR3 coding sequence is TGTGCCAGCAGCTTAGTCCCTAACTATGAGCAGTTCTTC. Translation: CASSLVPNYEQFF.

This rearrangement joins TRBV7-3 to TRBJ2-7; TRBD1 is a possible D gene (6 bases). CDR1 is SGHTA and CDR2 is FQGTGA in the germline V gene. The ends were cut back, 6 bases at V and 2 bases at J, with 14 bases in the middle. The CDR3 is 14 amino acids. The CDR3 loop reads CASSPGVFPYEQYF. CDR3 DNA sequence: TGTGCCAGCAGTCCAGGGGTTTTTCCCTACGAGCAGTACTTC.

This sequence joins TRBV5-6 and TRBJ1-6, with D maybe TRBD1 (5 bases). Trimming left V 6 bases short and J 7 bases short, with 11 bases between. Germline CDR1 and CDR2: SGHDT and YYEEEE. This CDR3 region has 13 residues. Here the CDR3 reads CASKYPGNSPLHF. The CDR3 coding sequence is TGTGCCAGCAAATACCCAGGGAATTCACCCCTCCACTTT.

The V gene is TRBV11-2, the J gene TRBJ2-3; the match to TRBD2 covers 9 bases. This CDR3 is built from 19 residues. V was clipped by 5 bases and J by 5 bases; unmatched bases: 20. The germline V gene encodes CDR1 SGHAT and CDR2 FQNNGV. CDR3 DNA sequence: TGTGCCAGCAGCACACTCCGGGGGGCGTCGCGGGAGGGCCGAGATACGCAGTATTTT. This encodes CASSTLRGASREGRDTQYF.

The genes are TRBV10-3 and TRBJ1-5; TRBD1 matches at 7 bases. This CDR3 contains 14 residues. Germline lookup yields CDR1 ENHRY and CDR2 SYGVKD. After removal of 5 bases from V and 3 bases from J, the junction contained 4 bases not matched to a gene. Written as DNA, the CDR3 is TGTGCCATCAGTCCGGGACAGCTCAATCAGCCCCAGCATTTT. It yields the protein CAISPGQLNQPQHF.